These 2 T cell receptor beta chains were all obtained from the same sample, sequenced in a study of blood T cell repertoires in COVID-19. TCRdb keeps only in-frame clones here, not all; method: immunoSEQ multiplex PCR. This sample has about 160,000 clones, with roughly 91% found just once. Sequencing was done on a sample of peripheral blood. Source of these receptors: a woman aged 45-65 years with acute or convalescent COVID-19.

This chain uses TRBV20-1 with TRBJ2-1; D is unclear. CDR1 and CDR2 from the germline V gene are DFQATT and SNEGSKA (reference sequence). There are 11 residues in the CDR3. Trimming stripped 5 bases from V and 12 bases from J, with 14 bases between. CDR3: CSARVGTGQFF. The CDR3 DNA reads as TGCAGTGCTCGGGTCGGAACTGGGCAGTTCTTC.

V gene TRBV6-5 combines with J gene TRBJ1-1; TRBD1 matches 7 bases. The V and J ends lost 7 bases and 4 bases, in that order; junction bases with no gene match: 6. Germline lookup yields CDR1 MNHEY and CDR2 SVGAGI. This CDR3 has 13 amino acids. CDR3 DNA sequence: TGTGCCAGCACTATACCAGGGGGCACTGAAGCTTTCTTT. This gives the protein CASTIPGGTEAFF.